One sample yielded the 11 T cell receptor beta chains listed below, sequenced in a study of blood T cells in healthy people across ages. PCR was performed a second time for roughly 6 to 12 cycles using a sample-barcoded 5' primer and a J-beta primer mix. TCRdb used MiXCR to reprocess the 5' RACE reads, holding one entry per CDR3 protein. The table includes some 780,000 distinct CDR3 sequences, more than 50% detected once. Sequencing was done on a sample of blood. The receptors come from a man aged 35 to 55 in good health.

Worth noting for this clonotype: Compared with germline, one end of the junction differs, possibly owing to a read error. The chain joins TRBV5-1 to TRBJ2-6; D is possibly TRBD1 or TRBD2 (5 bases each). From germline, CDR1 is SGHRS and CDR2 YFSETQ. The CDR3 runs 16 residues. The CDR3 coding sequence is TGCGCCAGCAGGACAGTCTCGGGGTCTGGGGCCAACGTCCTGCCTTTC. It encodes CASRTVSGSGANVLPF.

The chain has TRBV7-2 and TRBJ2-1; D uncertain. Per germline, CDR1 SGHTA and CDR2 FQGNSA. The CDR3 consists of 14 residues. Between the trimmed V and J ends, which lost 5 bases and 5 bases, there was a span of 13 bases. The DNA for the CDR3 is TGTGCCAGCAGCATCCAGCGCGCAAACAATGAGCAGTTCTTC. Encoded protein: CASSIQRANNEQFF.

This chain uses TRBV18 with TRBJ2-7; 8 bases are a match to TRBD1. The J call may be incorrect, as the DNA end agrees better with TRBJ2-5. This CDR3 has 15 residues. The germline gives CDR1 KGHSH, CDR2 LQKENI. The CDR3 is CASSPLPGQAETQYF. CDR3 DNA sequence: TGTGCCAGCTCACCACTGCCGGGACAGGCAGAGACCCAGTACTTC.

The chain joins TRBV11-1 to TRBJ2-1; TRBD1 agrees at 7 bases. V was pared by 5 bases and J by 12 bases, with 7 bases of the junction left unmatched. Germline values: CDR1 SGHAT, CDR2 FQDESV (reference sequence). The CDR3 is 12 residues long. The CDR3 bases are TGTGCCAGCAGCCCCGGACAGGCCCTGCAGTTCTTC. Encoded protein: CASSPGQALQFF.

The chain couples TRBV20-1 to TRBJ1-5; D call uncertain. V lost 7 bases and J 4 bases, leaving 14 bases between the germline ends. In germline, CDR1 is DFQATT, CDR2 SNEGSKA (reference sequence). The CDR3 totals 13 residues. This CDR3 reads CSVPDRWNQPQHF. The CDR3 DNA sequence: TGCAGTGTTCCCGACCGCTGGAATCAGCCCCAGCATTTT.

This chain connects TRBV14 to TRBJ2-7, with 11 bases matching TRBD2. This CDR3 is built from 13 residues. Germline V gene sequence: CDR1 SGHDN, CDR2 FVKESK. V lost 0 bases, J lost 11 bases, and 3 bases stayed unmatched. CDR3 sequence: CASSQELAGVEYF. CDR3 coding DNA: TGTGCCAGCAGCCAAGAACTAGCGGGAGTGGAGTACTTC.

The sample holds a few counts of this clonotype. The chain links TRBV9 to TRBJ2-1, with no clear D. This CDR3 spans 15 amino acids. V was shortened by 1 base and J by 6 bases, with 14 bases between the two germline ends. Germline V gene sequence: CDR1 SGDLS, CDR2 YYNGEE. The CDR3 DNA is TGTGCCAGCAGCGTATTGGGAATGTCGGGCAATGAGCAGTTCTTC. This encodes CASSVLGMSGNEQFF. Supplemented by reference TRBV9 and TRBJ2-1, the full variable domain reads DSGVTQTPKHLITATGQRVTLRCSPRSGDLSVYWYQQSLDQGLQFLIQYYNGEERAKGNILERFSAQQFPDLHSELNLSSLELGDSALYFCASSVLGMSGNEQFFGPGTRLTVL.

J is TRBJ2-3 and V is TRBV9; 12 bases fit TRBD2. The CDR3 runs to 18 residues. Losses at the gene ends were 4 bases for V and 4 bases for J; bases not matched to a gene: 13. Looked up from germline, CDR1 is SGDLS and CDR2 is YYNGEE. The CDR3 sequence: CASSLSPRLAGVPDTQYF. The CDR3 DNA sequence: TGTGCCAGCAGCCTTAGCCCCCGACTAGCGGGAGTCCCAGATACGCAGTATTTT.

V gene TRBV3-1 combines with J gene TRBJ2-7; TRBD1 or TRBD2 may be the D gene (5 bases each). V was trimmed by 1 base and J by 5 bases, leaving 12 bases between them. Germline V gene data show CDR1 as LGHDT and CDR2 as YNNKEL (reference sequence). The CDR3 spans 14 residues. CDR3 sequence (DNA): TGTGCCAGCAGCCAAGGTTGGGGGTCAAACGAGCAGTACTTC. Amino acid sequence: CASSQGWGSNEQYF.

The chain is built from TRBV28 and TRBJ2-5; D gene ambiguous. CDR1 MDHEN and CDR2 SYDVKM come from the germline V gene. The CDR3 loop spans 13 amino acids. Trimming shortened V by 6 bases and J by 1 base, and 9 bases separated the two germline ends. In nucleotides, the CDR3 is TGTGCCAGCAGAGACACTTTCCAAGAGACCCAGTACTTC. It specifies CASRDTFQETQYF.

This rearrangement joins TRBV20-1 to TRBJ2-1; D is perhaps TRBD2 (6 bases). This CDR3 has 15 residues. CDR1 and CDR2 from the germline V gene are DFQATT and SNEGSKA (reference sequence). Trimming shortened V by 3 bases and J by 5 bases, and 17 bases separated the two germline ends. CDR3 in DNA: TGCAGTGCTAGCCATGCTTCAGGACTAAACAATGAGCAGTTCTTC. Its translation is CSASHASGLNNEQFF.